The source of this T cell receptor beta chain is a study of OX40 agonist ivuxolimab in advanced cancers. For the study in its entirety: Ivuxolimab was a fully human IgG2 agonistic monoclonal antibody targeting the costimulatory receptor OX40 (CD134). Intravenous ivuxolimab was administered to patients every 2 weeks at six dose levels: 0.01, 0.1, 0.3, 1.5, 3 and 10 mg/kg. Of the roughly 52 dose-escalation patients, hepatocellular carcinoma was present in 19, melanoma in approximately 15, renal cell carcinoma in 9 and head and neck cancer in 9. The dose-escalation cohort was roughly 80% male with a mean age of roughly 60 years, ranging from roughly 23 to 90. Prior anti-PD-1, anti-PD-L1 or anti-CTLA-4 therapy was permitted, and checkpoint inhibitors had been received by about two fifths of dose-escalation patients. Partial responses occurred in three dose-escalation patients: two with cutaneous melanoma and one with hepatocellular carcinoma. Peripheral TCRbeta sequencing aimed to test whether ivuxolimab altered TCR sequence diversity and caused clonal T-cell expansion. The paper describes the monotherapy dose-escalation part (N = 52 patients) of the phase I trial of ivuxolimab.

On the study overall, not on this receptor specifically: Clonal expansion of both CD4+ and CD8+ blood T cells was observed from baseline to week 6 at doses 0.1 to 3.0 mg/kg. After ivuxolimab, expanded clones were on average more numerous among CD8+ T cells than among CD4+ T cells. Low levels of normalized T-cell clonal expansion were also seen in some patients who did not respond. The antigen specificity of the peripheral T cells that underwent clonal expansion was not determined. In partial responders in the 0.1-3.0 mg/kg groups, normalized peripheral clonal expansion was found to be among the lowest, especially among CD8+ T cells.

To sequence the TCRbeta CDR3 region, genomic DNA was isolated from the sorted cells. TCRbeta CDR3 regions were sequenced using the immunoSEQ Assay. TCRdb limited this immuneACCESS table to in-frame rearrangements with V and J called. A share of clones is missing; checked studies link under half to unresolved V genes, and the rest is unexplained. Within this sample are 60,000 to 90,000 clones, with 88% of them counted one time only. About 1% of the sample is in the top ten clones. Details on this clone: Its antigen has not been determined. The junction shows a germline mismatch at one end, possibly a read error.

Patients with a history of autoimmune disease or receiving systemic immunosuppression were excluded from the trial. In every dose cohort, peripheral blood was drawn for TCR sequencing at baseline, cycle 4 day 1, and cycle 7 day 1. Samples came from an open-label, multicenter, first-in-human phase I dose-escalation trial of ivuxolimab. Adults with locally advanced or metastatic melanoma, renal cell, hepatocellular, or head and neck squamous cell carcinoma were enrolled in the trial. Before TCR sequencing, CD4+ T cells and CD8+ T cells were sorted from peripheral blood as separate populations. This TCR was sampled from an adult with an advanced solid tumor such as melanoma, head and neck, liver or kidney cancer. Source: CD4+ or CD8+ T cells sorted from blood, taken in a trial of the OX40 agonist ivuxolimab.

The CDR3 region: CAGRGTALANYGYTF. Read as DNA, the sequence is TGTGCCGGCAGGGGGACAGCCTTAGCTAACTATGGCTACACCTTC. The chain is assembled from TRBV27 and TRBJ1-2; 7 nucleotides in the junction match TRBD1. The CDR3 holds 15 amino acids from the cysteine to the phenylalanine. The entry retains the CDR3 DNA only, 45 bases that are in frame from base 1. CDR1 and CDR2 (MNHEY, SMNVEV) derive from the germline V gene (reference sequence).